This T cell receptor (beta chain) was documented in a study of tumour-infiltrating T cells in Burkitt lymphoma. Study overall: Productive clonality predicted overall and progression-free survival.

Assay: immunoSEQ multiplex PCR; the TCRdb copy retains only in-frame clones and omits some. The sample lists 10,000 or so clones; more than 55% were seen once. The CDR3 runs 15 residues. Germline CDR1 is SGHTS and CDR2 is YDEGEE. This clone was seen more than once but under ten times. A junction boundary mismatches the germline segment, possibly from a read error. This clonotype was sampled from a human donor with diffuse large B-cell lymphoma. Sequencing was performed on tumor tissue. The chain combines TRBV5-8 with TRBJ1-1; possibly TRBD1 for D (6 bases). The CDR3 region has the DNA TGTGCCAGCAGCCTGGGGGTGGCAAGGGACACCGAAGCTTTCTTT. This gives the protein CASSLGVARDTEAFF.